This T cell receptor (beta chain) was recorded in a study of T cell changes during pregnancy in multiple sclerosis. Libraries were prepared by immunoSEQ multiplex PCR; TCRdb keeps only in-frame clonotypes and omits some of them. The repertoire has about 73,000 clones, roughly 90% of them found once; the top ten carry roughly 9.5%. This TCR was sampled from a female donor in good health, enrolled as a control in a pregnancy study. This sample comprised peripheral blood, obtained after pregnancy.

CDR3 in amino acids: CSVAGQTEAFF. The CDR3 nucleotides read TGCAGCGTTGCTGGCCAGACTGAAGCTTTCTTT. The chain links TRBV29-1 to TRBJ1-1; unclear D gene. Per the germline V gene, CDR1 is SQVTM and CDR2 is ANQGSEA. This CDR3 region has 11 residues. Trimming pared 4 bases from V and 5 bases from J, leaving 8 bases between.